This T cell receptor (beta chain) was identified during a study of T cell responses to AZD1222 COVID-19 vaccine. The V gene lost 9 bases and the J gene lost 1 base, with 20 bases spanning the gap. From germline, CDR1 is SGHKS and CDR2 YYEKEE (reference sequence). The CDR3 length is 16 residues. Method: immunoSEQ multiplex PCR; TCRdb's copy keeps in-frame clones and lacks some. The table includes over 85,000 clones, roughly 93% detected once. J is TRBJ2-4 and V is TRBV5-5; D not certain. This TCR was recovered from an adult who received the AZD1222 COVID-19 vaccine. The material was peripheral blood, obtained 28 days after the second AZD1222 dose. The CDR3 spells CATSPGGILAKNIQYF. The DNA for the CDR3 is TGTGCCACCTCCCCTGGTGGGATACTCGCCAAAAACATTCAGTACTTC.